The 18 T cell receptor beta chains reported below all come from one sample, sequenced in a study of T cell repertoires in cytomegalovirus infection. These receptors are not linked to any known antigen. TCRdb re-derived calls from the reads in MiXCR, one entry per CDR3 protein. Of just under 500,000 distinct CDR3 sequences in the sample, around a third are singletons; the top ten hold 15% to 20%. Specimen: cultured PBMCs, collected from culture after CMV antigen stimulation. These TCRs come from a human donor in good health (CMV status not recorded). Some clones in this sample may be carry-over from other donors' samples.

V is TRBV6-2 or TRBV6-3 and J is TRBJ2-3, with 9 nucleotides matching TRBD1. Germline CDR1 reads MNHEY; CDR2 reads SVGEGT. The junction had 10 bases not matched to a gene; V was cut back by 4 bases and J by 2 bases. The CDR3 runs to 17 residues. The CDR3 DNA reads TGTGCCAGCAGTTGTAGGGGACAGGGAAAGAACACAGATACGCAGTATTTT. Translating it yields CASSCRGQGKNTDTQYF.

The chain combines TRBV24-1 with TRBJ2-5, with 7 bases fitting TRBD2. The CDR3 is 14 amino acids. The V and J ends lost 4 bases and 5 bases, in that order; junction bases with no gene match: 6. Germline CDR1 and CDR2: KGHDR and SFDVKD. The CDR3 loop reads CATSDEGGFETQYF. CDR3 in DNA: TGTGCCACCAGTGACGAGGGAGGGTTCGAGACCCAGTACTTC.

The chain recombines TRBV5-6 with TRBJ2-1; unclear D gene. Germline CDR1 SGHDT, CDR2 YYEEEE. Trimming shortened V by 1 base and J by 6 bases, and 14 bases separated the two germline ends. This CDR3 is built from 15 residues. The DNA of the CDR3 is TGTGCCAGCAGCTTGTACGGAGAAGGTATCAATGAGCAGTTCTTC. Translation gives CASSLYGEGINEQFF.

The chain links TRBV19 to TRBJ2-1, with D possibly TRBD2 on 6 matching bases. The CDR3 spans 15 residues. The germline V gene encodes CDR1 LNHDA and CDR2 SQIVND (reference sequence). V was cut by 6 bases and J by 4 bases, with 16 bases left in between. In DNA, the CDR3 is TGTGCCAGTAGCCTAGTGGGGGGTCAATACAATGAGCAGTTCTTC. It translates to CASSLVGGQYNEQFF.

This clonotype was counted a few times. The chain employs TRBV19 and TRBJ2-3; D remains unclear. The CDR3 is 13 residues long. V was cut by 5 bases and J by 4 bases, with 10 bases left in between. Looked up from germline, CDR1 is LNHDA and CDR2 is SQIVND (reference sequence). CDR3 coding DNA: TGTGCCAGTAGTGAACGCAGACCAGATACGCAGTATTTT. Protein product: CASSERRPDTQYF.

V gene TRBV12-3 or TRBV12-4 combines with J gene TRBJ2-3; D call uncertain. CDR3 length: 14 residues. Between the trimmed V and J ends, which lost 4 bases and 6 bases, there was a span of 14 bases. The CDR3 sequence is CASSYNRHPDTQYF. The DNA for the CDR3 is TGTGCCAGCAGTTACAACAGACACCCCGATACGCAGTATTTT.

This chain uses TRBV19 with TRBJ1-2; D is ambiguous. In germline, CDR1 is LNHDA, CDR2 SQIVND (reference sequence). Trimming stripped 3 bases from V and 0 bases from J, with 5 bases between. The CDR3 consists of 13 residues. For the CDR3, the DNA is TGTGCCAGTAGTATCCAGGCTAACTATGGCTACACCTTC. This gives the protein CASSIQANYGYTF.

The chain joins TRBV7-2 to TRBJ1-1; 8 nucleotides line up with TRBD1. Germline lookup yields CDR1 SGHTA and CDR2 FQGNSA. Losses at the gene ends were 3 bases for V and 10 bases for J; bases not matched to a gene: 4. There are 12 residues in the CDR3. This CDR3 reads CASSLRTGLAFF. The CDR3 nucleotides read TGTGCCAGCAGCTTGAGGACAGGGCTAGCTTTCTTT.

The V call is TRBV6-5, the J call TRBJ1-1; 7 bases match TRBD1. The trim removed 6 bases at V and 7 bases at J, leaving 2 bases unmatched. The CDR3 has 11 residues. Germline V lookup: CDR1 MNHEY, CDR2 SVGAGI. The CDR3 is CASRQGSEAFF. The CDR3 bases are TGTGCCAGCAGACAGGGGAGTGAAGCTTTCTTT.

The chain carries TRBV18 and TRBJ2-1; 7 bases fit TRBD2. The germline V gene has CDR1 KGHSH and CDR2 LQKENI. CDR3 length: 14 residues. The trim removed 3 bases at V and 6 bases at J, leaving 5 bases unmatched. In DNA, the CDR3 is TGTGCCAGCTCACCTGCGGGAGCGGGCAATGAGCAGTTCTTC. Translation gives CASSPAGAGNEQFF.

Many counts were recorded for this clonotype. V is TRBV7-2 and J is TRBJ1-6; D remains unclear. CDR3 length: 17 residues. V was cut by 1 base and J by 0 bases, with 10 bases left in between. CDR1 is SGHTA, CDR2 FQGNSA, per germline. The chain's CDR3 is CASSLVGFSSYNSPLHF. CDR3 DNA sequence: TGTGCCAGCAGCTTAGTCGGGTTCTCCTCCTATAATTCACCCCTCCACTTT. The full variable domain, rest sourced from reference TRBV7-2 and TRBJ1-6, is GAGVSQSPSNKVTEKGKDVELRCDPISGHTALYWYRQSLGQGLEFLIYFQGNSAPDKSGLPSDRFSAERTGGSVSTLTIQRTQQEDSAVYLCASSLVGFSSYNSPLHFGNGTRLTVT.

The chain links TRBV30 to TRBJ1-2, with D unresolved. This CDR3 comprises 12 residues. Trimming pared 8 bases from V and 4 bases from J, leaving 14 bases between. Germline CDR1 is GTSNPN and CDR2 is SVGIG (reference sequence). CDR3 in amino acids: CAAGRESYGYTF. The CDR3 nucleotides are TGTGCCGCCGGGCGGGAAAGCTATGGCTACACCTTC.

In its sample, this clonotype was seen a few times. The V call is TRBV12-3 or TRBV12-4, the J call TRBJ1-1; TRBD1 matches at 7 bases. The V segment lost 4 bases and the J segment 5 bases; nucleotides outside the gene matches: 7. The CDR3 has 14 amino acids. The CDR3, as DNA: TGTGCCAGCAGTTCCCGACAGGGAAGGACTGAAGCTTTCTTT. Its translation is CASSSRQGRTEAFF.

This rearrangement joins TRBV27 to TRBJ1-2; maybe TRBD1 (5 bases). CDR3 length: 14 amino acids. Trimming stripped 3 bases from V and 2 bases from J, with 10 bases between. Per the germline V gene, CDR1 is MNHEY and CDR2 is SMNVEV (reference sequence). CDR3 region: CASSLMGQNYGYTF. In nucleotides, the CDR3 is TGTGCCAGCAGTTTGATGGGGCAGAACTATGGCTACACCTTC.

This clonotype was detected a few times. This chain connects TRBV7-6 to TRBJ1-1, with D perhaps matching TRBD1 (6 bases). Germline values: CDR1 SGHVS, CDR2 FNYEAQ. V lost 3 bases, J lost 4 bases, and 12 bases lay in between. The CDR3 sequence is 14 residues long. The DNA for the CDR3 is TGTGCCAGCAGCTTTTCGACAGGAGGCACTGAAGCTTTCTTT. Translation: CASSFSTGGTEAFF.

The V call is TRBV12-3 or TRBV12-4, the J call TRBJ2-5; a weak D match, TRBD1 (6 bases). This CDR3 contains 14 residues. V was cut by 3 bases and J by 3 bases, with 11 bases left in between. The CDR3 sequence is CASSLVGAEETQYF. CDR3 sequence (DNA): TGTGCCAGCAGTTTGGTGGGGGCGGAAGAGACCCAGTACTTC.

The V call is TRBV27, the J call TRBJ2-2; possible D gene TRBD2, 5 bases. Germline CDR1 reads MNHEY; CDR2 reads SMNVEV (reference sequence). The CDR3 is 13 amino acids. V was pared by 11 bases and J by 0 bases, with 10 bases between. Written as DNA, the CDR3 is TGTGCCGCCGGGGAGACGAACACCGGGGAGCTGTTTTTT. It encodes CAAGETNTGELFF.

This clonotype showed up just a few times. This chain uses TRBV28 with TRBJ2-7; a weak D match, TRBD2 (5 bases). The CDR3 has 14 amino acids. Germline V CDR1 and CDR2: MDHEN, SYDVKM. The ends were cut back, 6 bases at V and 3 bases at J, with 15 bases in the middle. CDR3 coding DNA: TGTGCCAGCAGCGCACATCGGGGTTTCTACGAGCAGTACTTC. It translates to CASSAHRGFYEQYF.